This is a list of T cell receptor beta chains from one sample in a study of blood T cells in healthy people across ages. TCRdb re-called the 5' RACE reads with MiXCR, one entry per CDR3 protein. The sample shows 500,000 to 550,000 distinct CDR3 sequences, approximately 25% of them seen only once. These data were also reused for a study on T cells of mothers and their children.

The sample taken for sequencing was blood. These receptors all stem from a boy aged 10-17 years in good health. The CDR3 runs from the conserved cysteine through the conserved F or W. The order of the fields is CDR3 protein, CDR3 DNA, V gene, D gene, J gene, clone size. D genes are given only for firm matches. Clone size, where shown, is once, few, many, or a class for clones that have expanded.

CASSLGWSSGRSGEQFF | TGTGCCAGCAGCTTGGGGTGGTCTAGCGGGAGATCGGGTGAGCAGTTCTTC | TRBV5-8 | TRBD2 | TRBJ2-1 | few
CACSRIQGLNYGYTF | TGTGCCTGCAGCCGAATTCAGGGTTTAAACTATGGCTACACCTTC | TRBV7-2 | - | TRBJ1-2 | few
CANSRAGEDEQYF | TGTGCCAACTCACGGGCGGGAGAGGACGAGCAGTACTTC | TRBV18 | TRBD2 | TRBJ2-7 | few
CASSPPRRGRETQYF | TGCGCCAGCAGCCCACCCCGCCGGGGGAGAGAGACCCAGTACTTC | TRBV4-3 | - | TRBJ2-5 | -
CASSFSELMNTEAFF | TGTGCCAGCAGCTTCTCCGAATTGATGAACACTGAAGCTTTCTTT | TRBV5-4 | - | TRBJ1-1 | -
CASSLAGTTNTDTQYF | TGTGCCAGCAGCTTAGCAGGGACAACAAACACAGATACGCAGTATTTT | TRBV7-6 | - | TRBJ2-3 | -
CASSRSRGAAGELFF | TGCGCCAGCAGCCGCTCAAGGGGGGCAGCCGGGGAGCTGTTTTTT | TRBV4-1 | - | TRBJ2-2 | -
CASSLVLGLSYEQYF | TGTGCCAGCAGCTTGGTTCTGGGACTATCCTACGAGCAGTACTTC | TRBV5-5 | TRBD2 | TRBJ2-7 | few
CASSPIGTSGGRGDTQYF | TGTGCCAGCAGCCCTATCGGGACTAGCGGGGGTAGGGGAGATACGCAGTATTTT | TRBV9 | TRBD2 | TRBJ2-3 | once
CASSGGGFYNEQFF | TGTGCCAGCAGTGGCGGGGGGTTCTACAATGAGCAGTTCTTC | TRBV6-2/TRBV6-3 | TRBD2 | TRBJ2-1 | -
CASSGLYEQYF | TGTGCCAGCAGTGGCCTCTACGAGCAGTACTTC | TRBV6-1 | - | TRBJ2-7 | many
CASNSDGLRPQHF | TGTGCCAGCAATTCGGACGGATTACGACCCCAGCATTTT | TRBV6-2/TRBV6-3 | - | TRBJ1-5 | -
CSAPKGEKLFF | TGCAGTGCCCCAAAGGGGGAAAAACTGTTTTTT | TRBV20-1 | - | TRBJ1-4 | few
CASSLGSEAAPSYNEQFF | TGTGCCAGCAGCTTGGGGTCTGAGGCAGCGCCCTCCTACAATGAGCAGTTCTTC | TRBV7-9 | - | TRBJ2-1 | -
CASSKGPDRGHEQYF | TGTGCCAGCAGCAAAGGTCCGGACAGGGGCCACGAGCAGTACTTC | TRBV21-1 | - | TRBJ2-7 | few
CATSTGTGELFF | TGTGCCACCAGCACAGGGACCGGGGAGCTGTTTTTT | TRBV15 | - | TRBJ2-2 | many
CTSIPRLAGGYTGELFF | TGTACCAGCATCCCGAGACTAGCGGGGGGATACACCGGGGAGCTGTTTTTT | TRBV27 | TRBD2 | TRBJ2-2 | once
CAISGERVHTGELFF | TGTGCCATCAGTGGGGAGCGGGTCCACACCGGGGAGCTGTTTTTT | TRBV10-3 | - | TRBJ2-2 | -
CASSLWLAGPQETQYF | TGTGCCAGCAGTTTGTGGCTAGCGGGGCCCCAAGAGACCCAGTACTTC | TRBV28 | TRBD2 | TRBJ2-5 | few
CASSPLLTREGRNEQFF | TGTGCCAGCAGCCCGCTGCTTACGCGGGAGGGCCGGAATGAGCAGTTCTTC | TRBV4-2 | TRBD2 | TRBJ2-1 | -